This TCR beta chain was observed in a study of brain T cells in children with intractable seizures. Overall study results and limits: Absence of clones before surgery may stem from lower sequencing depth. Patients' HCMV serostatus was unknown; virus specificity rests on CDR3 similarity alone.

Time point of the sample: blood from clinic visit 5 months post-surgery; TSC patient then seizure free. Patients received at least one anti-epileptic drug before surgery. Only in-frame clones appear in the TCRdb table, and some are missing; sequencing was by immunoSEQ multiplex PCR. This sample carries 300,000 to 400,000 clones, approximately 93% of them seen once, and the ten largest clones take 5% to 7%. Turning to this clone: Its matching antigen is unknown.

The ends lost 7 bases at V and 4 bases at J; junction bases unmatched: 4. The CDR3 has 13 residues. The sequence was obtained from a boy under two years old with tuberous sclerosis and intractable seizures. The chain carries TRBV12-3 or TRBV12-4 and TRBJ2-7, with TRBD1 identical over 10 bases. The sample was peripheral blood, taken roughly 5 months after surgery. CDR3 DNA sequence: TGTGCCAGCAAAACGGACAGGGGGTACGAGCAGTACTTC. Translated: CASKTDRGYEQYF.